A single sample gave rise to the 13 T cell receptor beta chains below, sequenced in a study of sequential checkpoint blockade in melanoma. Repertoires were generated with immunoSEQ multiplex PCR, while TCRdb's copy carries only in-frame clones and drops some. Of about 29,000 clones in the sample, roughly 80% were seen once. Treatment: randomized to nivolumab then ipilimumab (arm A) or the reverse (arm B). The sample consisted of CD8+ T cells sorted from blood (inferred from file names), taken from a patient given nivolumab and ipilimumab in sequence. The receptors come from a human donor with melanoma.

This clone was found a few times. This chain joins TRBV19 and TRBJ2-7; 10 nucleotides line up with TRBD1. The CDR3 covers 15 residues. Germline-derived CDR1 and CDR2 are LNHDA and SQIVND (reference sequence). V was pared by 5 bases and J by 3 bases, with 7 bases of the junction left unmatched. CDR3 DNA sequence: TGTGCCAGTAGTTCCGGGACAGGGGACAACTACGAGCAGTACTTC. This encodes CASSSGTGDNYEQYF.

Concerning this clone: Other DNA variants within this sample encode the same CDR3. The rearrangement links TRBV9 to TRBJ2-2; maybe TRBD1 (6 bases). The V end lost 2 bases, the J end lost 2 bases, and 7 bases lay between the germline ends. CDR1 SGDLS and CDR2 YYNGEE come from the germline V gene. CDR3 length: 14 residues. CDR3 bases: TGTGCCAGCAGCGTGGGACAAAACACCGGGGAGCTGTTTTTT. Its protein is CASSVGQNTGELFF.

V is TRBV5-5 and J is TRBJ2-7; 9 positions agree with TRBD2. The germline gives CDR1 SGHKS, CDR2 YYEKEE (reference sequence). After removal of 2 bases from V and 4 bases from J, the junction contained 4 bases not matched to a gene. The CDR3 has 14 residues. CDR3 in DNA: TGTGCCAGCAGCTTCGCGGGAGGGGGTTACGAGCAGTACTTC. Translation: CASSFAGGGYEQYF. Full variable domain (missing parts from reference TRBV5-5 and TRBJ2-7): DAGVTQSPTHLIKTRGQQVTLRCSPISGHKSVSWYQQVLGQGPQFIFQYYEKEERGRGNFPDRFSARQFPNYSSELNVNALLLGDSALYLCASSFAGGGYEQYFGPGTRLTVT.

V gene TRBV5-4 combines with J gene TRBJ2-7; 10 bases are shared with TRBD1. Losses at the gene ends were 2 bases for V and 4 bases for J; bases not matched to a gene: 6. This CDR3 has 15 amino acids. From germline, CDR1 is SGHNT and CDR2 YYREEE (reference sequence). This chain's CDR3 is CASSLMTGGPYEQYF. CDR3 in DNA: TGTGCCAGCAGCTTAATGACAGGGGGCCCATACGAGCAGTACTTC. The variable domain in full, with the rest retrieved from reference TRBV5-4 and TRBJ2-7, is ETGVTQSPTHLIKTRGQQVTLRCSSQSGHNTVSWYQQALGQGPQFIFQYYREEENGRGNFPPRFSGLQFPNYSSELNVNALELDDSALYLCASSLMTGGPYEQYFGPGTRLTVT.

The chain recombines TRBV6-6 with TRBJ1-1; D is unresolved. V was pared by 4 bases and J by 2 bases, with 8 bases between. This CDR3 is built from 13 residues. The germline CDR1 and CDR2 sequences are MNHNY and SVGAGI (reference sequence). CDR3: CASSLSSNTEAFF. The CDR3 DNA sequence: TGTGCCAGCAGTTTGAGTAGTAACACTGAAGCTTTCTTT.

The chain joins TRBV6-5 to TRBJ2-7, with 8 bases identical to TRBD2. This CDR3 has 16 amino acids. Germline loops: CDR1 MNHEY, CDR2 SVGAGI. The trim removed 0 bases at V and 3 bases at J, leaving 7 bases unmatched. The CDR3 region has the DNA TGTGCCAGCAGTTACTCGATAACTAGCGGAGACTACGAGCAGTACTTC. Encoded protein: CASSYSITSGDYEQYF.

V and J are TRBV4-2 and TRBJ2-2, with D maybe TRBD1 (6 bases). The CDR3 runs 15 residues. The V gene lost 0 bases and the J gene lost 6 bases, with 11 bases spanning the gap. Germline CDR1 is LGHNA and CDR2 is YNFKEQ. CDR3 loop: CASSQEQGGSGELFF. The CDR3 DNA follows: TGTGCCAGCAGCCAAGAACAGGGTGGGTCCGGGGAGCTGTTTTTT.

The chain recombines TRBV7-8 with TRBJ1-4, with no clear D. CDR1 is SGHVS, CDR2 FQNEAQ, per germline. V lost 2 bases, J lost 4 bases, and 8 bases lay in between. The CDR3 length is 14 residues. DNA for the CDR3: TGTGCCAGCAGCTTAAGAGGGATTAATGAAAAACTGTTTTTT. It yields the protein CASSLRGINEKLFF.

This clone is deemed medium-sized. The J gene is TRBJ1-2, the V gene TRBV12-5; D gene uncertain. Germline lookup yields CDR1 LGHNT and CDR2 FRNRAP. V gave up 6 bases and J gave up 1 base, with 15 bases separating them. The CDR3 spans 15 residues. This chain's CDR3 is CASGTGGYVNYGYTF. CDR3 DNA sequence: TGTGCTAGTGGAACCGGCGGATACGTTAACTATGGCTACACCTTC.

This clone was seen a single time. This chain connects TRBV7-3 to TRBJ2-5, with 8 bases lining up with TRBD1. CDR3 length equals 15 residues. The V and J ends lost 4 bases and 3 bases, in that order; junction bases with no gene match: 7. Germline values: CDR1 SGHTA, CDR2 FQGTGA. In DNA, the CDR3 is TGTGCCAGCAGCTCGGGGGACAGGTGGAAAGAGACCCAGTACTTC. Translated, it gives CASSSGDRWKETQYF.

V is TRBV9 and J is TRBJ1-1, with 12 bases matching TRBD1. This CDR3 region has 17 residues. The V gene's germline CDR1 is SGDLS and CDR2 YYNGEE. V lost 3 bases to trimming and J lost 0 bases; unmatched junction nucleotides: 6. The CDR3 reads CASSAGTGGGMNTEAFF. CDR3 DNA sequence: TGTGCCAGCAGCGCCGGGACAGGGGGCGGCATGAACACTGAAGCTTTCTTT.

The V and J genes are TRBV7-8 and TRBJ2-1; TRBD2 matches at 10 bases. Germline trimming cut 4 bases from V and 6 bases from J; bases unmatched to any gene: 6. CDR1 and CDR2 from the germline V gene are SGHVS and FQNEAQ. The CDR3 has 15 amino acids. For the CDR3, the DNA is TGTGCCAGCAGCTCTCTAGCGGGGGCTTTCAATGAGCAGTTCTTC. Translating gives CASSSLAGAFNEQFF.

The chain is built from TRBV4-1 and TRBJ1-1, with D perhaps TRBD1 (6 bases). Between the trimmed V and J ends, which lost 1 base and 7 bases, there was a span of 13 bases. Looked up from germline, CDR1 is MGHRA and CDR2 is YSYEKL. The CDR3 is 14 amino acids. The CDR3 reads CASSQARGAGEAFF. The CDR3 region has the DNA TGCGCCAGCAGCCAAGCACGGGGGGCCGGTGAAGCTTTCTTT.